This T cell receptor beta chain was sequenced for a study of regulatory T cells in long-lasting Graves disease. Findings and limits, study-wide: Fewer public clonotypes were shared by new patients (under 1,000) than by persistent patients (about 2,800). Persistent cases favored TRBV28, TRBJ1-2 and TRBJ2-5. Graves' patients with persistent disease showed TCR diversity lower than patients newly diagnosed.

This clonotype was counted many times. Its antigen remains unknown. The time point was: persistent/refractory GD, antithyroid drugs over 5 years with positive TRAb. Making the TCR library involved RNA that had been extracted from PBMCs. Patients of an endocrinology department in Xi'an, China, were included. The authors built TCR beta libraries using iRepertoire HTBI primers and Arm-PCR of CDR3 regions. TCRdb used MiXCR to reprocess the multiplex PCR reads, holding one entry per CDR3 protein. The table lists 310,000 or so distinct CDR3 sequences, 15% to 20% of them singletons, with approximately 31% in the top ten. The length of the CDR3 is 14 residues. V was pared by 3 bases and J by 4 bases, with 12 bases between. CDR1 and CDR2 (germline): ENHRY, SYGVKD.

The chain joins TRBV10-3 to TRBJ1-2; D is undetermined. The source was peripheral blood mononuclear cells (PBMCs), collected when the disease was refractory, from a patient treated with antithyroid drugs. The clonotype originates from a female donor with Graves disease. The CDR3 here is CAISDPGSSYGYTF. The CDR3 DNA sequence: TGTGCCATCAGTGATCCGGGCAGTAGCTATGGCTACACCTTC.